Listed below are T cell receptor beta chains from one sample, sequenced in a study of blood T cell repertoires in COVID-19. The repertoire was sequenced with immunoSEQ multiplex PCR; TCRdb's copy has only in-frame clones and lacks some. The sample shows 80,000 to 100,000 clones, around 84% of them seen only once. Input material: peripheral blood. Receptor source: a woman aged 60-75 years in a cohort sampled during active or convalescent COVID-19. Each CDR3 is given with its conserved first and last residue. Each record gives: D gene, J gene, clone size, V gene, CDR3 protein, CDR3 DNA. D genes are given only for firm matches. Clone size is shown for a subset of rows, as once, few, many or a class of expanded clone.

>TRBD1|TRBJ2-3|NA|TRBV10-3
CAISGPPTGLNTDTQYF
TGTGCCATCAGTGGACCTCCGACAGGGCTCAACACAGATACGCAGTATTTT
>TRBD2|TRBJ2-7|NA|TRBV7-3
CASRPPGLAYEQYF
TGTGCCAGCAGGCCTCCGGGACTAGCCTACGAGCAGTACTTC
>NA|TRBJ1-2|NA|TRBV5-6
CASSLASGGGAYGYTF
TGTGCCAGCAGCTTGGCTTCTGGAGGGGGGGCCTATGGCTACACCTTC
>TRBD1|TRBJ1-5|NA|TRBV19
CASSGTGGNQPQHF
TGTGCCAGTAGCGGGACAGGGGGCAATCAGCCCCAGCATTTT
>TRBD1|TRBJ2-7|NA|TRBV6-2/TRBV6-3
CASSHGTGGPNF
TGTGCCAGCAGTCACGGGACAGGGGGCCCTAACTTC
>TRBD2|TRBJ2-1|NA|TRBV2
CAGYLGLAGNEQFF
TGTGCCGGGTATTTGGGACTAGCGGGGAATGAGCAGTTCTTC
>NA|TRBJ1-5|NA|TRBV10-3
CAISESAGVEPQHF
TGTGCCATCAGTGAGTCGGCGGGGGTGGAGCCCCAGCATTTT
>NA|TRBJ1-1|NA|TRBV30
CAWSRGDHNTEAFF
TGTGCCTGGAGTCGCGGGGACCACAACACTGAAGCTTTCTTT
>NA|TRBJ1-2|NA|TRBV28
CASSFTYRLPGHYGYTF
TGTGCCAGCAGTTTCACGTACAGGTTACCAGGGCACTATGGCTACACCTTC
>NA|TRBJ1-5|NA|TRBV9
CASGGDSNQPQHF
TGTGCCAGCGGCGGAGATAGCAATCAGCCCCAGCATTTT
>NA|TRBJ1-3|NA|TRBV19
CASSKADSLSGNTIYF
TGTGCCAGTAGTAAAGCCGACAGCCTCTCTGGAAACACCATATATTTT
>NA|TRBJ1-3|NA|TRBV5-1
CASSLVGLGNTIYF
TGCGCCAGCAGCTTGGTGGGGCTTGGAAACACCATATATTTT
>NA|TRBJ1-1|NA|TRBV12-5
CASGSSGNTEAFF
TGTGCTAGTGGTTCGTCAGGTAACACTGAAGCTTTCTTT
>NA|TRBJ1-2|NA|TRBV5-6
CASSSGSDYYGYTF
TGTGCCAGCAGCTCCGGGTCGGACTACTATGGCTACACCTTC
>NA|TRBJ2-3|NA|TRBV5-1
CASSIAQGSDTQYF
TGCGCCAGCAGCATCGCACAGGGTTCAGATACGCAGTATTTT
>NA|TRBJ1-4|NA|TRBV5-1
CASSLAGFGEKLFF
TGCGCCAGCAGCTTGGCAGGGTTCGGGGAAAAACTGTTTTTT
>TRBD1|TRBJ1-1|NA|TRBV19
CASGGQGEMNTEAFF
TGTGCCAGTGGGGGACAGGGCGAAATGAACACTGAAGCTTTCTTT
>NA|TRBJ2-3|NA|TRBV5-1
CASQTSNTQYF
TGCGCCAGCCAGACTAGTAATACGCAGTATTTT
>NA|TRBJ2-3|NA|TRBV18
CASSPLWDSSTDTQYF
TGTGCCAGCTCACCTTTATGGGACTCCAGCACAGATACGCAGTATTTT
>TRBD2|TRBJ2-3|NA|TRBV5-1
CASSAQTSGPDTQYF
TGCGCCAGCAGCGCACAGACTAGCGGCCCAGATACGCAGTATTTT
>NA|TRBJ2-3|NA|TRBV29-1
CSVVLRDTQYF
TGCAGCGTTGTACTTCGGGATACGCAGTATTTT
>TRBD1|TRBJ2-7|NA|TRBV29-1
CSVKRDRAPYEQYF
TGCAGCGTTAAACGGGACAGGGCGCCCTACGAGCAGTACTTC
>NA|TRBJ1-2|NA|TRBV28
CASSGGTSYGYTF
TGTGCCAGCAGCGGTGGGACATCATACGGCTACACCTTC
>NA|TRBJ2-6|NA|TRBV6-2/TRBV6-3
CASSYPPGRDSGANVLTF
TGTGCCAGCAGTTACCCCCCCGGACGGGACTCTGGGGCCAACGTCCTGACTTTC
>TRBD1|TRBJ1-2|NA|TRBV4-1
CASSQAGQGSYGYTF
TGCGCCAGCAGCCAGGCTGGACAGGGATCCTATGGCTACACCTTC
>TRBD1|TRBJ1-5|NA|TRBV4-2
CASSQEAGTGEFSSNQPQHF
TGTGCCAGCAGCCAAGAAGCCGGGACAGGGGAATTCTCAAGCAATCAGCCCCAGCATTTT
>TRBD2|TRBJ2-3|NA|TRBV15
CATSTHGGRGGPYTQYF
TGTGCCACCAGCACCCATGGGGGGCGGGGGGGCCCATATACGCAGTATTTT
>TRBD2|TRBJ2-7|NA|TRBV5-1
CASSLRTSGGYEQYF
TGCGCCAGCAGCTTGCGGACTAGCGGGGGATACGAGCAGTACTTC
>NA|TRBJ1-2|NA|TRBV3-1/TRBV3-2
CASSTGVHGYTF
TGTGCCAGCAGCACCGGGGTTCATGGCTACACCTTC
>NA|TRBJ1-3|NA|TRBV2
CASTVDNSGNTIYF
TGTGCCAGCACCGTAGACAACTCTGGAAACACCATATATTTT
>TRBD1|TRBJ2-7|NA|TRBV10-3
CAIRGQGASYEQYF
TGTGCCATCAGGGGTCAGGGGGCCTCCTACGAGCAGTACTTC
>NA|TRBJ1-2|NA|TRBV7-9
CASSLEGGRGYTF
TGTGCCAGCAGCTTAGAAGGGGGACGGGGCTACACCTTC
>NA|TRBJ1-1|once|TRBV19
CASSNREEHTEAFF
TGTGCCAGTAGTAACAGGGAAGAACACACTGAAGCTTTCTTT
>NA|TRBJ2-3|few|TRBV24-1
CATSDLSSTQYF
TGTGCCACCAGTGATTTGTCGAGTACGCAGTATTTT
>TRBD2|TRBJ2-2|NA|TRBV5-6
CASRRGRLAAGELFF
TGTGCCAGCAGAAGGGGACGGCTAGCGGCCGGGGAGCTGTTTTTT
>NA|TRBJ1-3|few|TRBV5-8
CASSPGPYSGNTIYF
TGTGCCAGCAGCCCAGGTCCTTACTCTGGAAACACCATATATTTT
>TRBD1|TRBJ1-2|NA|TRBV3-1/TRBV3-2
CASSSQGRGGSYGYTF
TGTGCCAGCAGCAGCCAGGGGAGAGGGGGCAGCTACGGCTACACCTTC
>TRBD1|TRBJ1-2|NA|TRBV2
CASSGTGLAYGYTF
TGTGCCAGCAGTGGGACAGGGCTTGCGTATGGCTACACCTTC
>NA|TRBJ1-1|NA|TRBV25-1
CASSEYRDTEAFF
TGTGCCAGCAGTGAATACCGGGACACTGAAGCTTTCTTT
>TRBD2|TRBJ2-3|once|TRBV19
CASMAGGPTDTQYF
TGTGCCAGTATGGCGGGGGGGCCTACAGATACGCAGTATTTT
>TRBD1|TRBJ2-5|NA|TRBV7-6
CASSLSGQGIGETQYF
TGTGCCAGCAGCCTCTCCGGACAGGGGATAGGAGAGACCCAGTACTTC
>TRBD1|TRBJ2-5|NA|TRBV7-2
CASSLTGTGGGQYF
TGTGCCAGCAGCTTAACGGGGACAGGTGGGGGCCAGTACTTC
>NA|TRBJ1-2|NA|TRBV11-3
CASSPPGGLVVTF
TGTGCCAGCAGCCCGCCGGGGGGGCTCGTAGTCACCTTC
>NA|TRBJ1-1|NA|TRBV19
CASSFRGNTEAFF
TGTGCCAGTAGTTTTCGGGGGAACACTGAAGCTTTCTTT
>NA|TRBJ1-1|once|TRBV28
CASSFIVSFSLSHTRDTEAFF
TGTGCCAGCAGTTTTATTGTTTCCTTTTCCCTCTCCCATACGCGGGACACTGAAGCTTTCTTT